The 4 T cell receptor beta chains listed next were all sequenced from one sample in a study of tissue T cells after allogeneic stem cell transplantation. Measured with immunoSEQ multiplex PCR; TCRdb has only the in-frame clones, and not every one. The sample includes some 47,000 clones, approximately 70% of them seen just once. Sequencing was done on a sample of sorted cells pooled from one or two spleens. The receptors derive from a pool of C57BL/6 mice in good health.

This clone was observed a single time. Gene names denote mouse genes. The CDR3 end falls 1 residue outside the read, so it is completed with the germline J gene. The chain links TRBV1 to TRBJ1-3; 11 bases agree with TRBD1. Trimming cost V 5 bases and J 2 bases; bases outside gene matches: 2. This CDR3 is built from 15 residues. Germline V gives CDR1 NSQYPW, CDR2 LRSPGD (reference sequence). Partial CDR3 DNA: TGCACCTGCAGTCCGGGACAGGGGGCTGGAAATACGCTCTAT. It encodes CTCSPGQGAGNTLY. The entire CDR3 protein is CTCSPGQGAGNTLYF.

With respect to this clone: The genes and germline here are from mouse. The sequenced fragment ends 1 residue before the CDR3 boundary, so the rest is inferred from the germline J gene. The rearrangement uses TRBV13-2 and TRBJ2-7; 14 bases map to TRBD2. CDR3 length: 14 residues. Germline assignment: CDR1 NNHNN and CDR2 SYGAGS (reference sequence). The J segment lost 6 bases and the V segment lost 5 bases, leaving 4 bases of the junction unmatched. The CDR3 here is CASGGTGGALEQYF. The part of the CDR3 DNA that was read is TGTGCCAGCGGGGGGACTGGGGGGGCGCTTGAACAGTAC.

With respect to this clone: The genes are named according to mouse. The read gets to within 1 residue of the CDR3 end, and the germline J gene fills in the rest. The chain couples TRBV13-2 to TRBJ1-4; the match to TRBD1 covers 7 bases. CDR1 and CDR2 (germline): NNHNN, SYGAGS (reference sequence). V shed 5 bases, J shed 2 bases, and the junction held 6 bases outside the gene matches. This CDR3 comprises 15 residues. CDR3 residues: CASGGTTGSNERLFF. The sequenced part of the CDR3 DNA is TGTGCCAGCGGGGGAACGACAGGGTCCAACGAAAGATTATTT.

This clone was counted once. The germline and genes are mouse ones. The read falls 1 residue short of the CDR3 end, and the missing part is taken from the germline J gene. V gene TRBV13-3 combines with J gene TRBJ2-5, with 7 nucleotides matching TRBD1. Looked up from germline, CDR1 is NNHDY and CDR2 is SYVADS. After removal of 5 bases from V and 0 bases from J, the junction contained 3 bases not matched to a gene. This CDR3 is built from 14 residues. CDR3: CASRGTVNQDTQYF. The part of the CDR3 DNA that was read is TGTGCCAGCAGGGGGACAGTTAACCAAGACACCCAGTAC.